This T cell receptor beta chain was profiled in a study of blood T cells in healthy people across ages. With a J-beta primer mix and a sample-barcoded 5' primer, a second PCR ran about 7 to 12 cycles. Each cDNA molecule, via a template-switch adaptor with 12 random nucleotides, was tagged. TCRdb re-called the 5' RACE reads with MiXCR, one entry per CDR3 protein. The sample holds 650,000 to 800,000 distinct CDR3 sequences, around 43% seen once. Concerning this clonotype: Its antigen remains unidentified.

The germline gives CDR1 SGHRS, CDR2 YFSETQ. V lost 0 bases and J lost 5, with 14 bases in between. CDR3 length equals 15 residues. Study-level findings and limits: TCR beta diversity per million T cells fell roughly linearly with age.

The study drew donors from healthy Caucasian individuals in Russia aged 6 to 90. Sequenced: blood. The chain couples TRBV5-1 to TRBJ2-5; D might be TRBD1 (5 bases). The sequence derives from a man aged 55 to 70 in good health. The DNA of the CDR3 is TGCGCCAGCAGCTTGGCCTCGGCGGCAGGGGAGACCCAGTACTTC. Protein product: CASSLASAAGETQYF.